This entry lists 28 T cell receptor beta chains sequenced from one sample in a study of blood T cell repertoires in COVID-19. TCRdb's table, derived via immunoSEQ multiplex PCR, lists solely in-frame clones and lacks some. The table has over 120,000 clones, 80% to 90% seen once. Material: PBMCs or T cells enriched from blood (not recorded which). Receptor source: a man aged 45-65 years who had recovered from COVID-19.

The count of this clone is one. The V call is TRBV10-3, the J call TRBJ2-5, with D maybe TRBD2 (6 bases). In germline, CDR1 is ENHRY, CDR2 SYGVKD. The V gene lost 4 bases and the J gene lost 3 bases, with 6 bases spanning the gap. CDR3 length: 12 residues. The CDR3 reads CAISGGEETQYF. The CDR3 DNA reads TGTGCCATCAGTGGGGGGGAAGAGACCCAGTACTTC.

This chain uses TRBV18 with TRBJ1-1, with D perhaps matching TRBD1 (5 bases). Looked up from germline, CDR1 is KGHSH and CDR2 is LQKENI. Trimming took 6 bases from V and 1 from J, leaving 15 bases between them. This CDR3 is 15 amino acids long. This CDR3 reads CASSPGGGKNTEAFF. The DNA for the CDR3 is TGTGCCAGCTCCCCCGGCGGGGGAAAGAACACTGAAGCTTTCTTT.

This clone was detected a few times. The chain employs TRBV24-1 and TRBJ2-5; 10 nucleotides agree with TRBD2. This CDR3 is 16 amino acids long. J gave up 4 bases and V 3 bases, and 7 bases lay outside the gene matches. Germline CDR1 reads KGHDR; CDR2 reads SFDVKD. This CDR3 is CATSDTYGTSVETQYF. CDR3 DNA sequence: TGTGCCACCAGTGATACTTACGGGACTAGCGTAGAGACCCAGTACTTC.

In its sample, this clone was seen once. The CDR3 coding sequence is TGTGCCAGCTCACCGTACGGGAGGAGCTCCTACGAGCAGTACTTC. Translated, it gives CASSPYGRSSYEQYF. The chain joins TRBV18 to TRBJ2-7; 7 positions agree with TRBD2. After removal of 3 bases from V and 0 bases from J, the junction contained 5 bases not matched to a gene. The CDR3 contains 15 residues. Germline CDR1 and CDR2: KGHSH and LQKENI.

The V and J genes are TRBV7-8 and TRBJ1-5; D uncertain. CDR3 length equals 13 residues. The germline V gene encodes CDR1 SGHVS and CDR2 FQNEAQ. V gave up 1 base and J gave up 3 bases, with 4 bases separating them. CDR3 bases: TGTGCCAGCAGCTTAGTCGTCAATCAGCCCCAGCATTTT. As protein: CASSLVVNQPQHF. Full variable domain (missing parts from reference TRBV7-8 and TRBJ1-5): GAGVSQSPRYKVAKRGQDVALRCDPISGHVSLFWYQQALGQGPEFLTYFQNEAQLDKSGLPSDRFFAERPEGSVSTLKIQRTQQEDSAVYLCASSLVVNQPQHFGDGTRLSIL.

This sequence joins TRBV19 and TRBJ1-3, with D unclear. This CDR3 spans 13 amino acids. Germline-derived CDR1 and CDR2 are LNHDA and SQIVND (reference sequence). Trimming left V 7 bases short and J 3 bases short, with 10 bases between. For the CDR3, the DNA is TGTGCCAGTACAGGCCAAATTGGAAACACCATATATTTT. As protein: CASTGQIGNTIYF.

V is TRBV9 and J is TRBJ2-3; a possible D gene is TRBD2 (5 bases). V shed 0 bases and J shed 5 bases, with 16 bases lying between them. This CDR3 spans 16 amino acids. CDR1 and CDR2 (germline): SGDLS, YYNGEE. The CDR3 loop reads CASSVEGERVQDTQYF. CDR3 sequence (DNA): TGTGCCAGCAGCGTAGAGGGAGAACGGGTTCAAGATACGCAGTATTTT.

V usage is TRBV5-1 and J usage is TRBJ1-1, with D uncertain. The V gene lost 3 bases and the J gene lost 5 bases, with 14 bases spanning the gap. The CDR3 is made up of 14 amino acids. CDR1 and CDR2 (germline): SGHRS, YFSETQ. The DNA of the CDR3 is TGCGCCAGCAGCTCTGGCATGTCGGGGACTGAAGCTTTCTTT. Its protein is CASSSGMSGTEAFF.

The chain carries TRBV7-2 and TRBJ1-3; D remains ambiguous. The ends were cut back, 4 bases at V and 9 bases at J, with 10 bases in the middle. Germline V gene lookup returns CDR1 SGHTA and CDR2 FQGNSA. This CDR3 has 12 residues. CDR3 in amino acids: CASSSRVSTIYF. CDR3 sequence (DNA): TGTGCCAGCAGCTCCCGGGTTTCCACCATATATTTT. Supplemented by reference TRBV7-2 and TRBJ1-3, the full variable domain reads GAGVSQSPSNKVTEKGKDVELRCDPISGHTALYWYRQSLGQGLEFLIYFQGNSAPDKSGLPSDRFSAERTGGSVSTLTIQRTQQEDSAVYLCASSSRVSTIYFGEGSWLTVV.

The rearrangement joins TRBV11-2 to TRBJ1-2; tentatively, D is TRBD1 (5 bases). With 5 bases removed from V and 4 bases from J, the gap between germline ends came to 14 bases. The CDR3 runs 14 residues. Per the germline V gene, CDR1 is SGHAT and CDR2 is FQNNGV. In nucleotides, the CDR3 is TGTGCCAGCAGCCCGAATACAGGCACCTATGGCTACACCTTC. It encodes CASSPNTGTYGYTF.

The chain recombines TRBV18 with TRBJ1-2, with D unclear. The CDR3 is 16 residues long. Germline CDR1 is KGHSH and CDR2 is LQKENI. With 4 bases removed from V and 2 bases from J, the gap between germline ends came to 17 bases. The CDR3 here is CASSLFDTSGNYGYTF. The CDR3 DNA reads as TGTGCCAGCTCACTATTCGACACCTCAGGAAACTATGGCTACACCTTC.

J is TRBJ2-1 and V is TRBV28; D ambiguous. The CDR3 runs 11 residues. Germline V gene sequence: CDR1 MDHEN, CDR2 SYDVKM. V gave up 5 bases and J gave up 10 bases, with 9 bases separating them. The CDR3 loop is CASSPRYEQFF. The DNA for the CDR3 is TGTGCCAGCAGTCCCCGGTACGAGCAGTTCTTC.

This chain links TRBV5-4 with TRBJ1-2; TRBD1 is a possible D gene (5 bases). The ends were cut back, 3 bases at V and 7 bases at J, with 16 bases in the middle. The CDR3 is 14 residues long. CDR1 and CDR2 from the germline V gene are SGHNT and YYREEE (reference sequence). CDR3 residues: CASSSDTIIPGYTF. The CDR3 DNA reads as TGTGCCAGCAGCTCGGACACAATTATCCCTGGCTACACCTTC.

The CDR3 DNA sequence: TGTGCCAGCAGCTTAGTAGGAGGGTCGACCGGGGAGCTGTTTTTT. This gives the protein CASSLVGGSTGELFF. The rearrangement uses TRBV7-3 and TRBJ2-2, with D possibly being TRBD2 (6 bases). V was clipped by 2 bases and J by 5 bases, with 12 bases between them. Germline lookup yields CDR1 SGHTA and CDR2 FQGTGA. The CDR3 contains 15 residues.

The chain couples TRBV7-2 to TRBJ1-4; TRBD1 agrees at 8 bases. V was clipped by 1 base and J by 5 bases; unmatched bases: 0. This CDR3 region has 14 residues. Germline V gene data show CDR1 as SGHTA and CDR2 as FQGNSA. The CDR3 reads CASSLGTGNEKLFF. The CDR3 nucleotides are TGTGCCAGCAGCTTAGGGACAGGGAATGAAAAACTGTTTTTT.

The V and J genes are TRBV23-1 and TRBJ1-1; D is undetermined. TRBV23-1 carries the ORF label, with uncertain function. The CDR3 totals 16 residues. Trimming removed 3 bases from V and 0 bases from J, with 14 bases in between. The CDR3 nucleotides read TGCGCCAGCAGTCACGTACGTCACTGTTTGAACACTGAAGCTTTCTTT. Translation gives CASSHVRHCLNTEAFF.

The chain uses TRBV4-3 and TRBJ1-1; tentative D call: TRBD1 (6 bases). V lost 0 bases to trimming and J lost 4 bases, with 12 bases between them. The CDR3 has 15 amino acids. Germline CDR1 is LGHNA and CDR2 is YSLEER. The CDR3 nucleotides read TGCGCCAGCAGCCAAGATAGGTACAGGGCCACTGAAGCTTTCTTT. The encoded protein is CASSQDRYRATEAFF.

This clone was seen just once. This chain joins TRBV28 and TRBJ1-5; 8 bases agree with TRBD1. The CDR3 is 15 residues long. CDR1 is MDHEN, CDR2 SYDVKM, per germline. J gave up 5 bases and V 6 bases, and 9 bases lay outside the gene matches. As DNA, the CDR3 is TGTGCCAGCAGCGGGGCGGGACAGGCTCATCAGCCCCAGCATTTT. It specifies CASSGAGQAHQPQHF.

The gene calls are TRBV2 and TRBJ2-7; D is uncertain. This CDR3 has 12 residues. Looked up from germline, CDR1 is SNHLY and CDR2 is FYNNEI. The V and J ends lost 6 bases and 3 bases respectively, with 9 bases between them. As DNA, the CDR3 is TGTGCCAGCAGACCCGTCGGCTACGAGCAGTACTTC. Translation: CASRPVGYEQYF.

The CDR3 reads CASMGQLNEQFF. The CDR3 DNA follows: TGTGCCAGCATGGGGCAGCTCAATGAGCAGTTCTTC. V and J are TRBV28 and TRBJ2-1, with a weak D call TRBD1 (5 bases). Germline V gene data show CDR1 as MDHEN and CDR2 as SYDVKM. The germline V and J ends were trimmed by 7 bases and 6 bases, with 10 bases remaining between them. The length of the CDR3 is 12 residues.

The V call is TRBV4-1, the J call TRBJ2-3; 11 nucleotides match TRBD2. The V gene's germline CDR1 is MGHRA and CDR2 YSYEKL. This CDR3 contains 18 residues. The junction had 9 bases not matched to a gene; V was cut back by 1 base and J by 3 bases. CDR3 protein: CASSQVPGLAGGTDTQYF. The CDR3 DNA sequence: TGCGCCAGCAGCCAAGTCCCGGGTCTAGCGGGAGGAACAGATACGCAGTATTTT.

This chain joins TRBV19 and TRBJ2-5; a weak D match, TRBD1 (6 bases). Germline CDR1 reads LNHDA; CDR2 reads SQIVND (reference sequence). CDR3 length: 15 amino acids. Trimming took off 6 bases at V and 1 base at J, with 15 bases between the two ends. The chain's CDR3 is CASRPSQGSQETQYF. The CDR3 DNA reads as TGTGCCAGTAGACCGAGTCAGGGGAGCCAAGAGACCCAGTACTTC.

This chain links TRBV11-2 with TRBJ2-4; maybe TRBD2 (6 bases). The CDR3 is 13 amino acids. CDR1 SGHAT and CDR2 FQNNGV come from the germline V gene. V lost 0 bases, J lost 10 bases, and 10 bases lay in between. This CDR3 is CASSLERDSIQYF. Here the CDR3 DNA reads TGTGCCAGCAGCTTAGAACGGGACTCAATTCAGTACTTC.

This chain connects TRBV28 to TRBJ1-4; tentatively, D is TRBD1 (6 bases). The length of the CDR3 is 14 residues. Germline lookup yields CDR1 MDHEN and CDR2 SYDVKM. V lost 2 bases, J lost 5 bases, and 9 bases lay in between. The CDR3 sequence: CASSLGQNNEKLFF. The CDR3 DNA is TGTGCCAGCAGTTTAGGACAGAACAATGAAAAACTGTTTTTT.

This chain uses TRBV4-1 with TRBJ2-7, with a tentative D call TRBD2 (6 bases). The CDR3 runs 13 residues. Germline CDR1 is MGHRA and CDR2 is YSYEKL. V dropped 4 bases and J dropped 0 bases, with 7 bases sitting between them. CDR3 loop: CASSLAVSYEQYF. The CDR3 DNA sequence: TGCGCCAGCAGCCTAGCGGTCTCCTACGAGCAGTACTTC.

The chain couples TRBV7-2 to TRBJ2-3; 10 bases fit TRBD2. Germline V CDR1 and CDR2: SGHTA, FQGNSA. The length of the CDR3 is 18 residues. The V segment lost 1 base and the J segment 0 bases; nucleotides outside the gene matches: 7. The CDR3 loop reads CASSLDLLAGASTDTQYF. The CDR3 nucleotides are TGTGCCAGCAGCTTAGATCTTCTAGCGGGGGCGAGCACAGATACGCAGTATTTT. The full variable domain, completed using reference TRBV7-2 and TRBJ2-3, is GAGVSQSPSNKVTEKGKDVELRCDPISGHTALYWYRQSLGQGLEFLIYFQGNSAPDKSGLPSDRFSAERTGGSVSTLTIQRTQQEDSAVYLCASSLDLLAGASTDTQYFGPGTRLTVL.

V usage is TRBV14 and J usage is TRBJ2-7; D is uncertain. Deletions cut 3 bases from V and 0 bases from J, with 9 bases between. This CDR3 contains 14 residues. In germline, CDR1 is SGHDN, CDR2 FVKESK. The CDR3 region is CASSHGRLSYEQYV. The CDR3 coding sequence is TGTGCCAGCAGCCATGGCAGACTCTCCTACGAGCAGTACGTC.

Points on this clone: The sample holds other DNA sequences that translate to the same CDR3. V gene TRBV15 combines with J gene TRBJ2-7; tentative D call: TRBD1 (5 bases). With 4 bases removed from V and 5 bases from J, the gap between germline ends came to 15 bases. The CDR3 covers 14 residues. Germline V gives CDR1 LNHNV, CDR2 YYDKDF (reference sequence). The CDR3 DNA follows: TGTGCCACCAGCAAAGATCAGGGAAGGGACGAGCAGTACGTC. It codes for CATSKDQGRDEQYV.